The present T cell receptor beta chain was sequenced within a study of T cells in Graves' hyperthyroidism and ophthalmopathy. Across the whole study: Peripheral blood was acquired at first diagnosis, ahead of any therapy whatsoever.

Trimming removed 0 bases at V and 5 bases at J, with 11 bases between. CDR3 length: 15 amino acids. Germline assignment: CDR1 MNHEY and CDR2 SVGEGT. Amplification yielded TCR beta CDR3 regions, with RNA transcripts as the source. HTBI primers were employed in a first-round RT-PCR of the TCR CDR3. TCRdb fed the multiplex PCR reads into MiXCR, producing one record per CDR3 protein. The sample has approximately 210,000 distinct CDR3 sequences, roughly 17% seen once; the top ten hold around 52%. The clonotype comes from a man aged 45 to 65 with Graves' hyperthyroidism. The chain carries TRBV6-2 or TRBV6-3 and TRBJ1-5; no reliable D call. Sequenced material: blood. The CDR3 DNA reads as TGTGCCAGCAGTTACTCGAGACGGAACTATCAGCCCCAGCATTTT. It translates to CASSYSRRNYQPQHF.